These T cell receptor beta chains were read from a single sample in a study of identical twins' blood T cells. TCRdb redid the calling of the 5' RACE reads with MiXCR, one entry per CDR3 protein. Of about 370,000 distinct CDR3 sequences listed, 28% are singletons. The sample taken for sequencing was PBMCs. These receptors were taken from a woman aged 18 to 55 in good health. The CDR3 runs from the conserved cysteine through the conserved F or W. Fields, in order: J gene, clone size, D gene, V gene, CDR3 DNA, CDR3 protein. A D gene is named only where the DNA matches it firmly. Clone size is given for some rows only: seen once, a few or many times, or a class if the clone is expanded.

J gene: TRBJ1-1; clone size: NA; D gene: NA; V gene: TRBV9; CDR3 DNA: TGTTCCAGCAGCGTGATAGGACAACACACTGAAGCTTTCTTT; CDR3 protein: CSSSVIGQHTEAFF
J gene: TRBJ1-2; clone size: NA; D gene: NA; V gene: TRBV9; CDR3 DNA: TGTGCCAGCAGCGTTAGCCCGGGGGTAGGGTATGGCTACACCTTC; CDR3 protein: CASSVSPGVGYGYTF
J gene: TRBJ1-1; clone size: few; D gene: NA; V gene: TRBV29-1; CDR3 DNA: TGCAGCGTTGTAGTTACGGTGGCGAGCACTGAAGCTTTCTTT; CDR3 protein: CSVVVTVASTEAFF
J gene: TRBJ1-1; clone size: few; D gene: NA; V gene: TRBV20-1; CDR3 DNA: TGCAGTGCGAGGGCAGGGTTCGGAACTGAAGCTTTCTTT; CDR3 protein: CSARAGFGTEAFF
J gene: TRBJ1-5; clone size: NA; D gene: TRBD1; V gene: TRBV19; CDR3 DNA: TGTGCCAGTAGTATAGAGAACAGGGGTAGGAACAATCAGCCCCAGCATTTT; CDR3 protein: CASSIENRGRNNQPQHF
J gene: TRBJ2-3; clone size: few; D gene: NA; V gene: TRBV14; CDR3 DNA: TGTGCCAGCAGCCAAGAAGAGGGAACTAGCACAGATACGCAGTATTTT; CDR3 protein: CASSQEEGTSTDTQYF
J gene: TRBJ1-1; clone size: many; D gene: NA; V gene: TRBV4-1; CDR3 DNA: TGCGCCAGCAGCCAAGACTGGAACACTGAAGCTTTCTTT; CDR3 protein: CASSQDWNTEAFF
J gene: TRBJ1-1; clone size: NA; D gene: NA; V gene: TRBV25-1; CDR3 DNA: TGTGCCAGCAGGGAACAAGAGAACACTGAAGCTTTCTTT; CDR3 protein: CASREQENTEAFF
J gene: TRBJ1-1; clone size: NA; D gene: TRBD1; V gene: TRBV27; CDR3 DNA: TGTGCCAGCGGTTGGGACAGAAAATTCACTGAAGCTTTCTTT; CDR3 protein: CASGWDRKFTEAFF
J gene: TRBJ1-5; clone size: NA; D gene: TRBD1; V gene: TRBV12-3/TRBV12-4; CDR3 DNA: TGTGCCAGCACCTACAGGGGGAGGATACAGCCCCAGCATTTT; CDR3 protein: CASTYRGRIQPQHF
J gene: TRBJ1-2; clone size: NA; D gene: NA; V gene: TRBV4-2; CDR3 DNA: TGTGCCAGCAGCCAAGATGTCAGGGTTAACTATGGCTACACCTTC; CDR3 protein: CASSQDVRVNYGYTF
J gene: TRBJ1-1; clone size: NA; D gene: NA; V gene: TRBV12-5; CDR3 DNA: TGTGCTAGTGGTATGGGGGTGGGATCTGAAGCTTTCTTT; CDR3 protein: CASGMGVGSEAFF
J gene: TRBJ2-1; clone size: few; D gene: NA; V gene: TRBV21-1; CDR3 DNA: TGTGCCAGCAGCAAAGCTAGCGGGAGGTGCAATGAGCAGTTCTTC; CDR3 protein: CASSKASGRCNEQFF
J gene: TRBJ2-1; clone size: NA; D gene: TRBD2; V gene: TRBV6-1; CDR3 DNA: TGTGCCAGCAGTGAAGGGACTAGCGGGAGTAATGAGCAGTTCTTC; CDR3 protein: CASSEGTSGSNEQFF
J gene: TRBJ2-7; clone size: NA; D gene: TRBD1; V gene: TRBV6-2/TRBV6-3; CDR3 DNA: TGTGCCAGCAGGTACAGACAGGGTCCCTACGAGCAGTACTTC; CDR3 protein: CASRYRQGPYEQYF
J gene: TRBJ1-5; clone size: few; D gene: TRBD1; V gene: TRBV5-5; CDR3 DNA: TGTGCCAGCAGCTTGTGGACAGGTGGCAATCAGCCCCAGCATTTT; CDR3 protein: CASSLWTGGNQPQHF
J gene: TRBJ1-1; clone size: NA; D gene: NA; V gene: TRBV29-1; CDR3 DNA: TGCAGCGCGGACAGAAACACTGAAGCTTTCTTT; CDR3 protein: CSADRNTEAFF
J gene: TRBJ2-2; clone size: NA; D gene: NA; V gene: TRBV10-3; CDR3 DNA: TGTGCCATCAGTACAGGACCACAGAACACCGGGGAGCTGTTTTTT; CDR3 protein: CAISTGPQNTGELFF
J gene: TRBJ1-2; clone size: NA; D gene: NA; V gene: TRBV25-1; CDR3 DNA: TGTGCCAGCATGTTTAACTATGGCCACACCTTC; CDR3 protein: CASMFNYGHTF
J gene: TRBJ2-1; clone size: NA; D gene: TRBD2; V gene: TRBV14; CDR3 DNA: TGTGCCAACAGCCAAGAGAAGCTAGCGGGGGGTCGAAATGAGCAGTTCTTC; CDR3 protein: CANSQEKLAGGRNEQFF